One sample yielded the 12 T cell receptor beta chains listed below, sequenced in a study of identical twins. TCRdb itself ran the 5' RACE reads through MiXCR, one entry per CDR3 protein. The sample consists of about 240,000 distinct CDR3 sequences, about 10% of them appearing once. The material sequenced was memory T cells sorted from blood. Receptors were obtained from a man over 45 in good health.

This clonotype came up a few times. V and J are TRBV5-5 and TRBJ1-2; the D gene is possibly TRBD1 (5 bases). Between the trimmed V and J ends, which lost 4 bases and 4 bases, there was a span of 8 bases. CDR1 SGHKS and CDR2 YYEKEE come from the germline V gene (reference sequence). There are 12 residues in the CDR3. The CDR3 sequence: CASSRDAYGYTF. CDR3 DNA sequence: TGTGCCAGCAGCAGGGACGCCTATGGCTACACCTTC.

This chain joins TRBV27 and TRBJ2-7; TRBD2 agrees at 10 bases. V dropped 0 bases and J dropped 1; count of bases not matched to a gene: 3. Per germline, CDR1 MNHEY and CDR2 SMNVEV (reference sequence). The CDR3 consists of 16 residues. The CDR3 is CASSLSASGGSYEQYF. The CDR3 DNA is TGTGCCAGCAGTTTATCGGCTAGCGGGGGATCCTACGAGCAGTACTTC.

At least ten counts were recorded for this clonotype. The chain recombines TRBV4-3 with TRBJ2-7, with 8 bases identical to TRBD2. The germline gives CDR1 LGHNA, CDR2 YSLEER. With V trimmed by 5 bases and J by 3 bases, 9 bases remained unmatched. This CDR3 has 15 amino acids. This CDR3 reads CASSATSGPHYEQYF. The DNA for the CDR3 is TGCGCCAGCAGCGCCACTAGCGGACCTCACTACGAGCAGTACTTC.

This clonotype was seen ten or more times. This chain connects TRBV6-1 to TRBJ2-7; 9 nucleotides agree with TRBD1. Germline V lookup: CDR1 MNHNS, CDR2 SASEGT. The CDR3 extends over 16 amino acids. Trimming at V came to 6 bases and at J to 2 bases, leaving 11 bases not matched to a gene. The CDR3, as DNA: TGTGCCAGCAGCAAACGACCGGGACAGGGAGCCTACGAGCAGTACTTC. Translated: CASSKRPGQGAYEQYF.

The rearrangement links TRBV7-2 to TRBJ2-5; D is ambiguous. V lost 2 bases and J 5 bases, leaving 15 bases between the germline ends. Germline V gene lookup returns CDR1 SGHTA and CDR2 FQGNSA. This CDR3 region has 15 residues. CDR3 protein: CASSLLGITRETQYF. In DNA form, the CDR3 reads TGTGCCAGCAGCTTACTGGGGATTACGCGGGAGACCCAGTACTTC.

This clonotype was found many times. J is TRBJ1-5 and V is TRBV2; 10 bases align to TRBD1. Trimming took 7 bases from V and 7 from J; bases not matched to a gene: 7. The CDR3 is made up of 14 amino acids. CDR1 and CDR2 (germline): SNHLY, FYNNEI. The CDR3 DNA is TGTGCCAGCAACCGGGACAGGGGTATACAGCCCCAGCATTTT. Translating it yields CASNRDRGIQPQHF.

Concerning this clonotype itself: Since a much larger clone is just one base distant, this may be a read error. The chain employs TRBV2 and TRBJ2-3, with 9 bases fitting TRBD1. The junction had 11 bases not matched to a gene; V was cut back by 6 bases and J by 4 bases. This CDR3 is built from 16 residues. Germline V CDR1 and CDR2: SNHLY, FYNNEI. CDR3 region: CASSPSGTGRADTQYF. The CDR3 DNA reads TGTGCCAGCAGCCCCTCCGGGACAGGGAGAGCAGATACGCAGTATTTT.

Ten or more counts support this clonotype. The V call is TRBV12-3 or TRBV12-4, the J call TRBJ2-1, with D unresolved. The V gene lost 6 bases and the J gene lost 8 bases, with 23 bases spanning the gap. CDR3 length equals 16 residues. The CDR3 DNA reads as TGTGCCAGCAGACTAAGACGGAATGGGATAGGCGATGAGCAGTTCTTC. Its translation is CASRLRRNGIGDEQFF.

This clonotype occurred many times. V is TRBV20-1 and J is TRBJ2-5, with TRBD1 matching over 9 bases. The CDR3 sequence is 16 residues long. The germline gives CDR1 DFQATT, CDR2 SNEGSKA (reference sequence). Unmatched junction bases numbered 15, after V lost 5 bases and J lost 5 bases. The CDR3 DNA is TGCAGTGCTGGGAGACAGGGGGTTTTGGTTGGGGAGACCCAGTACTTC. It specifies CSAGRQGVLVGETQYF.

The chain carries TRBV28 and TRBJ2-7, with TRBD1 as a possible D gene (6 bases). CDR3 size: 13 residues. Trimming removed 3 bases at V and 7 bases at J, with 13 bases between. Germline V gives CDR1 MDHEN, CDR2 SYDVKM. CDR3 in amino acids: CASSFGLRGEQYF. The CDR3 DNA sequence: TGTGCCAGCAGTTTCGGGTTGAGGGGGGAGCAGTACTTC.

V is TRBV6-2 or TRBV6-3 and J is TRBJ1-1; no clear D gene. This CDR3 region has 13 residues. V was cut by 9 bases and J by 0 bases, with 11 bases left in between. Germline CDR1 is MNHEY and CDR2 is SVGEGT. CDR3 DNA sequence: TGTGCCAGTTTTTCTATTTTGAACACTGAAGCTTTCTTT. Translated, it gives CASFSILNTEAFF.

This clonotype has at least ten counts. CDR3 protein: CSAPGGRTKNIQYF. The CDR3 DNA sequence: TGCAGTGCTCCCGGGGGCAGAACCAAAAACATTCAGTACTTC. The V call is TRBV20-1, the J call TRBJ2-4; either TRBD1 or TRBD2 may supply D (6 bases each). V lost 5 bases and J lost 2, with 13 bases in between. CDR3 length: 14 residues. CDR1 is DFQATT, CDR2 SNEGSKA, per germline (reference sequence).